The 2 T cell receptor beta chains below were found in one sample sequenced in a study of siplizumab effects on memory and regulatory T cells. Repertoires were generated with immunoSEQ multiplex PCR, while TCRdb's copy carries only in-frame clones and drops some. Of roughly 120,000 clones in the sample, roughly nine tenths were seen once. The sequenced sample consisted of Tregs sorted from blood. The source is a human donor in good health.

The chain links TRBV5-6 to TRBJ1-1, with D possibly being TRBD1 (6 bases). Per germline, CDR1 SGHDT and CDR2 YYEEEE. Trimming removed 4 bases at V and 1 base at J, with 11 bases between. The CDR3 sequence is 14 residues long. The CDR3 nucleotides are TGTGCCAGCAGCAGGGGACAAAGGAACACTGAAGCTTTCTTT. It codes for CASSRGQRNTEAFF.

The count of this clone is one. The chain recombines TRBV9 with TRBJ2-5, with D perhaps TRBD1 (6 bases). Germline CDR1 SGDLS, CDR2 YYNGEE. V lost 3 bases to trimming and J lost 2 bases, with 8 bases between them. The CDR3 loop spans 13 amino acids. CDR3 coding DNA: TGTGCCAGCAGCGCCGGACAGCAAGAGACCCAGTACTTC. Protein: CASSAGQQETQYF.